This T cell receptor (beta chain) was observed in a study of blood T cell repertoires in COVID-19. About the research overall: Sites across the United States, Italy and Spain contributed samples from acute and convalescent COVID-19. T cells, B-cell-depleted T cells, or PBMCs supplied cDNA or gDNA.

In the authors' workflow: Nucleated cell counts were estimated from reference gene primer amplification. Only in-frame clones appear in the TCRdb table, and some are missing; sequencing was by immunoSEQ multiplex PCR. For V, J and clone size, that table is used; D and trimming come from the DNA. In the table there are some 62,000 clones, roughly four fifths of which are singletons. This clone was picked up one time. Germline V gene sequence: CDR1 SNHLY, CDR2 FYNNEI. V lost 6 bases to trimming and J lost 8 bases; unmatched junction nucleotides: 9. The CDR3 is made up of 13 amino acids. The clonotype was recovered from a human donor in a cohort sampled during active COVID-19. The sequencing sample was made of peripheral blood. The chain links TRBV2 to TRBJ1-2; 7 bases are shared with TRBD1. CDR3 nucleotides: TGTGCCAGCAGGAAGGACAGGCAGGGCGGCTACACCTTC. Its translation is CASRKDRQGGYTF. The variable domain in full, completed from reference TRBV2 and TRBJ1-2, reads EPEVTQTPSHQVTQMGQEVILRCVPISNHLYFYWYRQILGQKVEFLVSFYNNEISEKSEIFDDQFSVERPDGSNFTLKIRSTKLEDSAMYFCASRKDRQGGYTFGSGTRLTVV.